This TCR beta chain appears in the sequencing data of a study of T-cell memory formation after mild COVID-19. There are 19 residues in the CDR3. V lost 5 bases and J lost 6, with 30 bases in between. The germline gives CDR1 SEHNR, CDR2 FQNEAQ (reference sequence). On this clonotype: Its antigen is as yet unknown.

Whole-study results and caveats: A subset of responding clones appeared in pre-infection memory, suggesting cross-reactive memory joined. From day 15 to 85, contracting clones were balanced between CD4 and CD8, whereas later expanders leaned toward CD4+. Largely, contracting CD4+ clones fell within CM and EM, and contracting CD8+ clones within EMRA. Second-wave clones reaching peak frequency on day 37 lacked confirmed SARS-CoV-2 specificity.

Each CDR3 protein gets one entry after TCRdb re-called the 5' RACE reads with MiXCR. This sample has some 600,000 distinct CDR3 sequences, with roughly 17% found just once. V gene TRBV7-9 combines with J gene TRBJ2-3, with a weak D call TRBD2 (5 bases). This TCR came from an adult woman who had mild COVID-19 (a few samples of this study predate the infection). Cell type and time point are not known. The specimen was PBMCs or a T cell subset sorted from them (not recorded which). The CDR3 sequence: CASSPGPPEGIGLADTQYF. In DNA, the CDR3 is TGTGCCAGCAGCCCCGGTCCCCCCGAAGGTATAGGTTTAGCGGATACGCAGTATTTT.